The subject of this entry is one T cell receptor beta chain. The CDR3 length is 13 residues. V lost 3 bases and J lost 0, with 5 bases in between. Per germline, CDR1 SGHAT and CDR2 FQNNGV. The protocol was immunoSEQ multiplex PCR, while the TCRdb copy is restricted to in-frame clones and leaves out a portion. The top ten clones hold 0.5% to 0.75% of a sample with about 55,000 clones, about nine tenths of them seen once. The data were taken from a study of T cell changes during pregnancy in multiple sclerosis. The TCR originated in a female donor with multiple sclerosis, enrolled in a pregnancy study. This material consisted of CD4+ T cells from peripheral blood mononuclear cells, taken in the first trimester of pregnancy. The chain links TRBV11-2 to TRBJ1-1; D remains unclear. CDR3 amino acids: CASSFSVNTEAFF. The CDR3 DNA is TGTGCCAGCAGCTTTTCCGTGAACACTGAAGCTTTCTTT.